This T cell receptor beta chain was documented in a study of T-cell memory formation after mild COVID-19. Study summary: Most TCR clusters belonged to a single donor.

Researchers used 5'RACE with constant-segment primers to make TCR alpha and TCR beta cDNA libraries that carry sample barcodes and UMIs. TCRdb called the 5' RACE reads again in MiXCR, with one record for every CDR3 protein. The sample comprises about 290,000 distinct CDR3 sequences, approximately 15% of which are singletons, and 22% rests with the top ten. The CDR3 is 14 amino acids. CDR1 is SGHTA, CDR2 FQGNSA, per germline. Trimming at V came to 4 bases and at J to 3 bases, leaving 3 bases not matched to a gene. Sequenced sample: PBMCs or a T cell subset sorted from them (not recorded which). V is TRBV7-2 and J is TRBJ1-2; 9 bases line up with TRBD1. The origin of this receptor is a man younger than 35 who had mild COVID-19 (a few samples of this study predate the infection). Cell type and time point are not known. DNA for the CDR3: TGTGCCAGCAGCTCCGACAGGGGGTACTATGGCTACACCTTC. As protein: CASSSDRGYYGYTF.